One T cell receptor beta chain is described in this entry. The antigen remains undetermined. These data are taken from a study of OX40 agonist ivuxolimab in advanced cancers. There are 17 residues in the CDR3. The germline gives CDR1 SNHLY, CDR2 FYNNEI. With 7 bases clipped from V and 4 bases from J, the junction kept 18 bases outside the gene matches. Assay: immunoSEQ multiplex PCR; the TCRdb copy retains only in-frame clones and omits some. In the table there are around 22,000 clones, roughly nine tenths of which are singletons. Study outcomes and limitations: Relative to CD4+, CD8+ T cells held more expanded clones on average.

This TCR was sampled from an adult with an advanced solid tumor such as melanoma, head and neck, liver or kidney cancer. Sequencing used CD4+ or CD8+ T cells sorted from blood, obtained in a trial of the OX40 agonist ivuxolimab. This chain uses TRBV2 with TRBJ1-2; 7 nucleotides agree with TRBD1. The CDR3: CASNPGTAGSRLYGYTF. CDR3 DNA: TGTGCCAGCAACCCCGGGACAGCGGGTTCGCGGCTCTATGGCTACACCTTC.